The T cell receptor beta chain under discussion was sequenced for a study of blood T cells in healthy people across ages. In the study overall: About one barcoded beta molecule per two T cells came from capture by template switching. Study-wide results and limits: Naive CD4+ cell counts and diversity both ran higher in long-lived than in aged donors.

Through a sample-barcoded 5' primer and a J-beta primer mix, a second PCR was run for about 6 to 11 cycles. TCRdb itself ran the 5' RACE reads through MiXCR, one entry per CDR3 protein. The top ten hold less than 3.5% of the sample, which has approximately 780,000 distinct CDR3 sequences, roughly 24% seen once. This clonotype turned up a few times. The antigen remains unidentified. This CDR3 contains 15 residues. J gave up 3 bases and V 5 bases, and 7 bases lay outside the gene matches. Per sample, a minimum of 6.5 million PBMCs were isolated. This same sample was also part of a study on T cells of mothers and their children. That publication notes: The TCR beta CDR3 read count exceeded 8.5 million for each mother and was a few million for each child.

The sequence was obtained from a boy between 5 and 17 years old in good health. The V call is TRBV12-3 or TRBV12-4, the J call TRBJ1-5; 7 bases agree with TRBD1. Sequencing was done on a sample of blood. The CDR3, as DNA: TGTGCCAGCAGTCCCGGGACAGCTGACAATCAGCCCCAGCATTTT. Protein product: CASSPGTADNQPQHF.